Below, 25 T cell receptor beta chains from the same sample are listed, as sequenced in a study of CD8 T cells in ankylosing spondylitis. Study-level results: Blood from ankylosing spondylitis patients appeared to carry a characteristic eight-variant TCR beta motif.

One entry per CDR3 protein, called by TCRdb with MiXCR from the 5' RACE reads. Among 450,000 or so distinct CDR3 sequences listed, 25% to 30% were seen once. Antigen specificity for these receptors is unknown. Source material: blood, either unsorted or a sorted T cell fraction (not recorded which). These receptors all stem from a male donor with ankylosing spondylitis.

This clonotype was counted a few times. This rearrangement joins TRBV24-1 to TRBJ1-4, with unresolved D. This CDR3 is 14 amino acids long. Germline V CDR1 and CDR2: KGHDR, SFDVKD. Trimming left V 4 bases short and J 8 bases short, with 13 bases between. CDR3 residues: CATSDADTGEKLFF. The CDR3 region has the DNA TGTGCCACCAGTGACGCTGATACCGGGGAAAAACTGTTTTTT.

Only a few counts were recorded for this clonotype. The chain recombines TRBV10-3 with TRBJ2-3; 7 bases agree with TRBD1. Germline V lookup: CDR1 ENHRY, CDR2 SYGVKD. The junction had 8 bases not matched to a gene; V was cut back by 11 bases and J by 0 bases. The CDR3 has 14 residues. CDR3 in DNA: TGTGCCTCACTAAAGGGACAGAGCACAGATACGCAGTATTTT. Protein product: CASLKGQSTDTQYF.

This clonotype showed up just a few times. The CDR3 is CSAREAGTRVQYF. The DNA of the CDR3 is TGCAGTGCTAGAGAAGCCGGGACTAGGGTCCAGTATTTT. The V call is TRBV20-1, the J call TRBJ2-3, with 8 nucleotides matching TRBD2. There are 13 residues in the CDR3. The germline gives CDR1 DFQATT, CDR2 SNEGSKA (reference sequence). J lost 12 bases, V lost 0 bases, and 8 bases had no gene match.

The sample holds many counts of this clonotype. The chain recombines TRBV5-5 with TRBJ2-7, with unresolved D. With 0 bases removed from V and 9 bases from J, the gap between germline ends came to 10 bases. Per the germline V gene, CDR1 is SGHKS and CDR2 is YYEKEE (reference sequence). This CDR3 region has 12 residues. The CDR3 DNA is TGTGCCAGCAGCTTGGGACTGTCTCCGCAGTACTTC. Translating gives CASSLGLSPQYF.

This rearrangement joins TRBV29-1 to TRBJ1-5; D not resolved. V lost 8 bases and J 2 bases, leaving 16 bases between the germline ends. CDR1 SQVTM and CDR2 ANQGSEA come from the germline V gene. There are 14 residues in the CDR3. The CDR3 region is CSSLPLRGNQPQHF. CDR3 sequence (DNA): TGCAGCTCCCTACCCCTCCGCGGCAATCAGCCCCAGCATTTT.

This clonotype turned up a few times. V gene TRBV30 combines with J gene TRBJ2-7; D possibly corresponds to TRBD2 (6 bases). The V end was cut by 3 bases, the J end by 9 bases, with 12 bases between. The germline CDR1 and CDR2 sequences are GTSNPN and SVGIG (reference sequence). There are 11 residues in the CDR3. The CDR3 is CAWSGGAGQYV. CDR3 sequence (DNA): TGTGCCTGGAGCGGGGGTGCGGGGCAGTACGTC.

This clonotype was counted a single time. In DNA, the CDR3 is TGTGCCAGCAGGAGGTCTTCGGCATTGAACACCGGGGAGCTGTTTTTT. Protein sequence: CASRRSSALNTGELFF. V and J are TRBV2 and TRBJ2-2; D is ambiguous. Per germline, CDR1 SNHLY and CDR2 FYNNEI. The CDR3 spans 16 residues. With 6 bases removed from V and 1 base from J, the gap between germline ends came to 15 bases. Full variable domain (rest looked up from reference TRBV2 and TRBJ2-2): EPEVTQTPSHQVTQMGQEVILRCVPISNHLYFYWYRQILGQKVEFLVSFYNNEISEKSEIFDDQFSVERPDGSNFTLKIRSTKLEDSAMYFCASRRSSALNTGELFFGEGSRLTVL.

The chain joins TRBV27 to TRBJ2-7; the match to TRBD2 covers 9 bases. The CDR3 consists of 16 residues. CDR1 is MNHEY, CDR2 SMNVEV, per germline (reference sequence). With 2 bases clipped from V and 2 bases from J, the junction kept 7 bases outside the gene matches. CDR3 loop: CASSLRGGALPYEQYF. CDR3 coding DNA: TGTGCCAGCAGTTTACGCGGGGGGGCTCTTCCCTACGAGCAGTACTTC.

This clonotype has only a few counts. This chain joins TRBV2 and TRBJ1-1, with D unresolved. The V gene lost 6 bases and the J gene lost 1 base, with 9 bases spanning the gap. Germline-derived CDR1 and CDR2 are SNHLY and FYNNEI. This CDR3 has 13 amino acids. CDR3 in DNA: TGTGCCAGCAGGTATTCAGAGAACACTGAAGCTTTCTTT. Translated: CASRYSENTEAFF. Supplemented by reference TRBV2 and TRBJ1-1, the full variable domain reads EPEVTQTPSHQVTQMGQEVILRCVPISNHLYFYWYRQILGQKVEFLVSFYNNEISEKSEIFDDQFSVERPDGSNFTLKIRSTKLEDSAMYFCASRYSENTEAFFGQGTRLTVV.

This sequence joins TRBV7-9 and TRBJ2-1; no clear D gene. Looked up from germline, CDR1 is SEHNR and CDR2 is FQNEAQ (reference sequence). The V gene lost 5 bases and the J gene lost 6 bases, with 14 bases spanning the gap. This CDR3 has 14 residues. Here the CDR3 DNA reads TGTGCCAGCAGCAACCACGGGCAGCCCAATGAGCAGTTCTTC. Translated: CASSNHGQPNEQFF.

This clonotype was counted a few times. The chain combines TRBV7-8 with TRBJ2-5, with 11 nucleotides matching TRBD2. The V gene end was trimmed by 5 bases and the J gene end by 2 bases; junction bases not matched to a gene: 13. The CDR3 has 18 amino acids. Germline CDR1 SGHVS, CDR2 FQNEAQ. CDR3 coding DNA: TGTGCCAGCAGCCCGGGACTAGCGGTAGAGTGGGGTCAAGAGACCCAGTACTTC. Translating it yields CASSPGLAVEWGQETQYF.

The rearrangement joins TRBV5-1 to TRBJ2-3; D might be TRBD2 (6 bases). CDR3 length: 14 amino acids. Germline V gene lookup returns CDR1 SGHRS and CDR2 YFSETQ. The V gene lost 6 bases and the J gene lost 2 bases, with 13 bases spanning the gap. CDR3 amino acids: CASNTAGFTDTQYF. The CDR3 DNA follows: TGCGCCAGCAACACGGCGGGGTTCACAGATACGCAGTATTTT.

This chain uses TRBV3-1 with TRBJ1-3, with D perhaps matching TRBD1 (5 bases). V was shortened by 0 bases and J by 6 bases, with 9 bases between the two germline ends. The V gene's germline CDR1 is LGHDT and CDR2 YNNKEL (reference sequence). There are 14 residues in the CDR3. This chain's CDR3 is CASSQDDRPNTIYF. In nucleotides, the CDR3 is TGTGCCAGCAGCCAAGACGACAGACCAAACACCATATATTTT.

The chain links TRBV28 to TRBJ1-1; possibly TRBD1 for D (6 bases). Germline V lookup: CDR1 MDHEN, CDR2 SYDVKM. V dropped 9 bases and J dropped 1 base, with 12 bases sitting between them. The CDR3 has 13 amino acids. The CDR3 reads CASVRQANTEAFF. Here the CDR3 DNA reads TGTGCCAGTGTTCGACAGGCGAACACTGAAGCTTTCTTT.

This clonotype was counted a few times. V gene TRBV2 combines with J gene TRBJ2-5; D is possibly TRBD1 (5 bases). The V end lost 2 bases, the J end lost 7 bases, and 5 bases lay between the germline ends. This CDR3 has 11 residues. CDR1 is SNHLY and CDR2 is FYNNEI in the germline V gene. This CDR3 reads CASSERGTQYF. The CDR3 bases are TGTGCCAGCAGTGAAAGGGGGACCCAGTACTTC.

This chain joins TRBV6-1 and TRBJ2-6; 9 bases align to TRBD1. Germline V gives CDR1 MNHNS, CDR2 SASEGT. This CDR3 has 17 amino acids. After removal of 5 bases from V and 0 bases from J, the junction contained 5 bases not matched to a gene. The CDR3 sequence: CASSRGQGLSGANVLTF. CDR3 bases: TGTGCCAGCAGTCGGGGACAGGGCCTCTCTGGGGCCAACGTCCTGACTTTC.

The chain employs TRBV20-1 and TRBJ2-6; D is undetermined. The V end lost 0 bases, the J end lost 2 bases, and 11 bases lay between the germline ends. Germline loops: CDR1 DFQATT, CDR2 SNEGSKA (reference sequence). The CDR3 has 16 residues. The CDR3 reads CSARDSPAAGANVLTF. The CDR3, as DNA: TGCAGTGCTAGAGATTCGCCCGCAGCTGGGGCCAACGTCCTGACTTTC.

This chain joins TRBV7-6 and TRBJ1-1, with TRBD1 as a possible D gene (6 bases). This CDR3 is built from 16 residues. Trimming pared 4 bases from V and 0 bases from J, leaving 15 bases between. Germline loops: CDR1 SGHVS, CDR2 FNYEAQ. CDR3 DNA sequence: TGTGCCAGCAGCTCCGAAAGTGGGGGCTTGAACACTGAAGCTTTCTTT. Protein: CASSSESGGLNTEAFF.

J is TRBJ1-4 and V is TRBV5-1; maybe TRBD1 (5 bases). Germline CDR1 reads SGHRS; CDR2 reads YFSETQ. V lost 7 bases and J 7 bases, leaving 14 bases between the germline ends. The CDR3 covers 13 residues. The CDR3 reads CASSQGVAEKLFF. CDR3 in DNA: TGCGCCAGCTCCCAGGGTGTCGCTGAAAAACTGTTTTTT.

This clonotype was observed a handful of times. The chain has TRBV29-1 and TRBJ2-5, with a possible D match to TRBD2 (6 bases). The CDR3 covers 15 residues. V gave up 4 bases and J gave up 5 bases, with 20 bases separating them. Germline V CDR1 and CDR2: SQVTM, ANQGSEA. This chain's CDR3 is CSVGGGGKFGETQYF. The CDR3 DNA reads TGCAGCGTTGGGGGAGGCGGGAAGTTCGGGGAGACCCAGTACTTC.

This clonotype was counted many times. This rearrangement joins TRBV19 to TRBJ2-2, with unresolved D. CDR3 size: 11 residues. V gave up 9 bases and J gave up 7 bases, with 9 bases separating them. Germline V gene data show CDR1 as LNHDA and CDR2 as SQIVND (reference sequence). CDR3 sequence (DNA): TGTGCCAGCAGCATCAGCGGGGAGCTGTTTTTT. It codes for CASSISGELFF.

On this clonotype: The CDR3 does not end in the conserved phenylalanine or tryptophan, so this is likely a read error. This chain links TRBV6-1 with TRBJ1-1; D perhaps matches TRBD1 (6 bases). The CDR3 consists of 14 residues. Germline V gene sequence: CDR1 MNHNS, CDR2 SASEGT. The V and J ends lost 4 bases and 1 base respectively, with 10 bases between them. The chain's CDR3 is CASSVDRTNTEAFS. The DNA for the CDR3 is TGTGCCAGCAGTGTCGACAGGACGAACACTGAAGCTTTCTCT.

The genes are TRBV12-3 or TRBV12-4 and TRBJ1-3; possible D gene TRBD1, 5 bases. V shed 3 bases and J shed 3 bases, with 15 bases lying between them. This CDR3 spans 16 amino acids. The CDR3 sequence is CASSLRLEQVGNTIYF. CDR3 bases: TGTGCCAGCAGTTTGCGCTTGGAACAGGTTGGAAACACCATATATTTT.

This clonotype was recorded a few times. V gene TRBV6-1 combines with J gene TRBJ1-1; a possible D gene is TRBD1 (5 bases). Trimming took off 5 bases at V and 3 bases at J, with 13 bases between the two ends. CDR3 length: 14 amino acids. Germline lookup yields CDR1 MNHNS and CDR2 SASEGT. The chain's CDR3 is CASSPPGGDTEAFF. The CDR3 DNA is TGTGCCAGCAGTCCCCCGGGGGGGGACACTGAAGCTTTCTTT.

The genes are TRBV12-3 or TRBV12-4 and TRBJ1-5; the D is unclear. The V gene lost 2 bases and the J gene lost 7 bases, with 9 bases spanning the gap. This CDR3 region has 13 residues. CDR3 sequence (DNA): TGTGCCAGCAGTTTAAGGGATGAGCAGCCCCAGCATTTT. Translated: CASSLRDEQPQHF.